This T cell receptor beta chain was documented in a study of shared clonotypes between healthy human individuals. As defined, naive CD8 cells were CD45RO-negative and positively selected for CCR7, with terminally differentiated effector memory CD45RA+ cells excluded. Points from the study as a whole: Investigators collected only blood, and repertoires in tissues likely differ. Rarefaction indicated that sorted-subset sequencing remained incomplete although depth was large.

Using immunoSEQ multiplex PCR, the repertoire was profiled, and TCRdb retains in-frame clones only, with some absent. The sample lists some 1,900,000 clones, approximately 95% seen once, with around 1% in the top ten. CDR3 length: 15 amino acids. Germline assignment: CDR1 SGHVS and CDR2 FNYEAQ. V lost 5 bases, J lost 2 bases, and 8 bases stayed unmatched. To note about this clone: Its target is not known.

This sequence was found in a man between 18 and 35 years old in good health. V gene TRBV7-6 combines with J gene TRBJ2-5; 7 nucleotides agree with TRBD1. The specimen sequenced was naive CD8+ T cells sorted from blood. The CDR3 nucleotides are TGTGCCAGCAGCATACTGACAGGGTGGCAAGAGACCCAGTACTTC. The encoded protein is CASSILTGWQETQYF.